These T cell receptor beta chains were read from a single sample in a study of beta chain features in type 1 diabetes. Assay used: immunoSEQ multiplex PCR; TCRdb lists only in-frame clones, some missing. The sample shows around 690,000 clones, around 12% of them seen only once. Material for sequencing was naive CD4+ T cells from blood. All receptors derive from a man between 25 and 39 years old with type 1 diabetes. CDR3s include the opening cysteine and the closing phenylalanine or tryptophan. The order of the fields is CDR3 length, D gene, J gene, V gene, clone size, CDR3 DNA, CDR3 protein. D genes are given only for firm matches. Not all rows give a size; the values are once, few, many and, for expanded clones, a class.

length: 15; D: -; J: TRBJ1-3; V: TRBV11-2; size: -; DNA: TGTGCCAGCAGCTTAGATGCGGAAGGTGGAAACACCATATATTTT; CDR3: CASSLDAEGGNTIYF
length: 15; D: -; J: TRBJ1-5; V: TRBV4-1; size: -; DNA: TGCGCCAGCAGCCAAGGTGCATTGGGGGATCAGCCCCAGCATTTT; CDR3: CASSQGALGDQPQHF
length: 13; D: -; J: TRBJ1-2; V: TRBV10-3; size: few; DNA: TGTGCCATCAGTGAGCAGGGACTCTATGGCTACACCTTC; CDR3: CAISEQGLYGYTF
length: 12; D: -; J: TRBJ2-5; V: TRBV18; size: few; DNA: TGTGCCAGCTCACCGTTAAGAGAGACCCAGTACTTC; CDR3: CASSPLRETQYF
length: 16; D: -; J: TRBJ2-5; V: TRBV6-1; size: -; DNA: TGTGCCAGCAGTGAAGCGGGAAGGGGAGTCCAAGAGACCCAGTACTTC; CDR3: CASSEAGRGVQETQYF
length: 13; D: -; J: TRBJ2-3; V: TRBV29-1; size: -; DNA: TGCAGCGTTGGTTTGGGGGTCACAGATACGCAGTATTTT; CDR3: CSVGLGVTDTQYF
length: 15; D: -; J: TRBJ2-7; V: TRBV4-2; size: few; DNA: TGTGCCAGCAGCCAAGATTCGCAGGGGCTCTACGAGCAGTACTTC; CDR3: CASSQDSQGLYEQYF
length: 13; D: -; J: TRBJ2-5; V: TRBV7-2; size: -; DNA: TGTGCCAGCAGTCGGGGCCTGCAAGAGACCCAGTACTTC; CDR3: CASSRGLQETQYF
length: 13; D: -; J: TRBJ2-3; V: TRBV11-2; size: -; DNA: TGTGCCAGCAGCTTACAGAGCACAGATACGCAGTATTTT; CDR3: CASSLQSTDTQYF
length: 17; D: -; J: TRBJ1-1; V: TRBV7-2; size: -; DNA: TGTGCCAGCAGCCCCAGCCCGGGTATCGGAATGAACACTGAAGCTTTCTTT; CDR3: CASSPSPGIGMNTEAFF
length: 15; D: -; J: TRBJ2-3; V: TRBV4-3; size: few; DNA: TGCGCCAGCAGCCATGGATTGACGAGCACAGATACGCAGTATTTT; CDR3: CASSHGLTSTDTQYF
length: 15; D: -; J: TRBJ1-6; V: TRBV5-1; size: -; DNA: TGCGCCAGCAGCTTGGCGGGCGGGGTTGATTCACCCCTCCACTTT; CDR3: CASSLAGGVDSPLHF
length: 11; D: -; J: TRBJ2-3; V: TRBV25-1; size: -; DNA: TGTGCCAGCAGTCGCACAGATACGCAGTATTTT; CDR3: CASSRTDTQYF
length: 14; D: -; J: TRBJ2-7; V: TRBV7-2; size: -; DNA: TGTGCCAGCAGTTTCAGACCGGGATCTGGGGAGCAGTACTTC; CDR3: CASSFRPGSGEQYF
length: 14; D: TRBD1; J: TRBJ1-1; V: TRBV6-5; size: few; DNA: TGTGCCAGCAGTACTACGGACAGGTCCGGGGAAGCTTTCTTT; CDR3: CASSTTDRSGEAFF
length: 14; D: -; J: TRBJ2-7; V: TRBV23-1; size: few; DNA: TGCGCCAGCAGTCAATCGTCGCAGGCCTACGAGCAGTACTTC; CDR3: CASSQSSQAYEQYF
length: 11; D: -; J: TRBJ2-7; V: TRBV20-1; size: -; DNA: TGCAGTGCGAGGAGTGTCTACGAGCAGTACTTC; CDR3: CSARSVYEQYF
length: 13; D: -; J: TRBJ2-3; V: TRBV9; size: few; DNA: TGTGCCAGCCAGGGGGGGATCACAGATACGCAGTATTTT; CDR3: CASQGGITDTQYF
length: 13; D: TRBD1; J: TRBJ2-7; V: TRBV28; size: few; DNA: TGTGCCAGCCGGAGACAGGGTACATACGAGCAGTACTTC; CDR3: CASRRQGTYEQYF
length: 17; D: -; J: TRBJ2-6; V: TRBV19; size: -; DNA: TGTGCCAGTAGTATTCGAGGACGGAGCTCTGGGGCCAACGTCCTGACTTTC; CDR3: CASSIRGRSSGANVLTF
length: 14; D: TRBD1; J: TRBJ2-5; V: TRBV7-2; size: -; DNA: TGTGCCAGCAGCCGGGACAGGGGGAGCGAGACCCAGTACTTC; CDR3: CASSRDRGSETQYF
length: 14; D: -; J: TRBJ2-3; V: TRBV6-1; size: few; DNA: TGTGCCAGCAGTGCCCTAGGGGATCTTGATACGCAGTATTTT; CDR3: CASSALGDLDTQYF
length: 11; D: TRBD1; J: TRBJ1-2; V: TRBV29-1; size: -; DNA: TGCAGCGTTTTCGACAGGGCTGGCCACACCTTC; CDR3: CSVFDRAGHTF
length: 16; D: -; J: TRBJ1-3; V: TRBV6-5; size: few; DNA: TGTGCCAGCAGTTCCCGACAGAGGATAACTGGAAACACCATATATTTT; CDR3: CASSSRQRITGNTIYF
length: 15; D: -; J: TRBJ2-7; V: TRBV15; size: -; DNA: TGTGCCACCAGCATGGGACGGAAGGTTATCCACGAGCAGTACTTC; CDR3: CATSMGRKVIHEQYF
length: 17; D: TRBD2; J: TRBJ2-3; V: TRBV4-2; size: -; DNA: TGTGCCAGCAGCCAAGATCAATCGCGGGGGGATGGGTATACGCAGTATTTT; CDR3: CASSQDQSRGDGYTQYF
length: 14; D: -; J: TRBJ1-3; V: TRBV10-3; size: many; DNA: TGTGCCATCAGTCGGGACACCGCTGGAAACACCATATATTTT; CDR3: CAISRDTAGNTIYF
length: 15; D: TRBD1; J: TRBJ2-7; V: TRBV6-5; size: few; DNA: TGTGCCAGCAGTTACGCTCCGGGACAGGGGCAGGAGCAGTACTTC; CDR3: CASSYAPGQGQEQYF
length: 13; D: -; J: TRBJ1-5; V: TRBV10-3; size: -; DNA: TGTGCCATAAGCGTCGGACAGTATCAGCCCCAGCATTTT; CDR3: CAISVGQYQPQHF
length: 12; D: TRBD1; J: TRBJ2-5; V: TRBV5-1; size: few; DNA: TGCGCCAGCAGGGACAGGGCGGAGACCCAGTACTTC; CDR3: CASRDRAETQYF
length: 12; D: -; J: TRBJ2-5; V: TRBV30; size: -; DNA: TGTGCCTGGAGTGAACCCGGGGAGACCCAGTACTTC; CDR3: CAWSEPGETQYF
length: 15; D: TRBD1; J: TRBJ1-4; V: TRBV13; size: -; DNA: TGTGCCAGCAGCTCCGACAGGGTAACTAATGAAAAACTGTTTTTT; CDR3: CASSSDRVTNEKLFF
length: 13; D: -; J: TRBJ1-4; V: TRBV27; size: few; DNA: TGTGCCAGCAGTCCCCCTGGCGGGGAAAAACTGTTTTTT; CDR3: CASSPPGGEKLFF
length: 17; D: -; J: TRBJ1-5; V: TRBV19; size: few; DNA: TGTGCCAGTAGTTCCGCCGAAGGGGAACTTAGCAATCAGCCCCAGCATTTT; CDR3: CASSSAEGELSNQPQHF
length: 16; D: TRBD1; J: TRBJ2-4; V: TRBV7-2; size: -; DNA: TGTGCCAGCAGCCTTACCTCCGGGACAGCAGAAAACATTCAGTACTTC; CDR3: CASSLTSGTAENIQYF
length: 15; D: TRBD1; J: TRBJ1-1; V: TRBV5-1; size: few; DNA: TGCGCCAGCAGACGGGCCGGGACAGGGAACACTGAAGCTTTCTTT; CDR3: CASRRAGTGNTEAFF
length: 14; D: -; J: TRBJ1-1; V: TRBV7-9; size: few; DNA: TGTGCCAGCAGCTTAAGTGATTGGAACACTGAAGCTTTCTTT; CDR3: CASSLSDWNTEAFF
length: 15; D: TRBD1; J: TRBJ2-1; V: TRBV5-4; size: -; DNA: TGTGCCAGCAGCTTGGCCACAGGGGGCTACAATGAGCAGTTCTTC; CDR3: CASSLATGGYNEQFF
length: 17; D: -; J: TRBJ2-7; V: TRBV25-1; size: few; DNA: TGTGCCAGCAGTGAATCCCTCGGACGGGCACCGCACTACGAGCAGTACTTC; CDR3: CASSESLGRAPHYEQYF
length: 15; D: -; J: TRBJ1-2; V: TRBV5-4; size: -; DNA: TGTGCCAGCAGCCCCGGCGCGGGGGCAACCTATGGCTACACCTTC; CDR3: CASSPGAGATYGYTF
length: 12; D: -; J: TRBJ1-5; V: TRBV30; size: few; DNA: TGTGCCTGGAGTGACGGAAATCAGCCCCAGCATTTT; CDR3: CAWSDGNQPQHF
length: 14; D: -; J: TRBJ2-6; V: TRBV7-2; size: few; DNA: TGTGCCAGCAGCCTTAAGGTTGGGGCCAACGTCCTGACTTTC; CDR3: CASSLKVGANVLTF
length: 14; D: -; J: TRBJ2-7; V: TRBV7-8; size: few; DNA: TGTGCCAGCAGCTTAATGGTCCCCACCTACGAGCAGTACTTC; CDR3: CASSLMVPTYEQYF
length: 14; D: -; J: TRBJ1-2; V: TRBV2; size: -; DNA: TGTGCCAGCACCTCCCAGGGAGGCGGCTATGGCTACACCTTC; CDR3: CASTSQGGGYGYTF
length: 10; D: -; J: TRBJ2-5; V: TRBV20-1; size: -; DNA: TGCAGTGCTCGCAAAGAGACCCAGTACTTC; CDR3: CSARKETQYF
length: 14; D: -; J: TRBJ1-4; V: TRBV6-5; size: -; DNA: TGTGCCAGCAGTTACTCGGGGCAGGGTATACGTCTGTTTTTT; CDR3: CASSYSGQGIRLFF
length: 16; D: -; J: TRBJ2-3; V: TRBV13; size: -; DNA: TGTGCCAGCAGCTCCAGAACAGTCGCTAGCACAGATACGCAGTATTTT; CDR3: CASSSRTVASTDTQYF
length: 13; D: TRBD2; J: TRBJ2-4; V: TRBV27; size: -; DNA: TGTGCCAGCAGTTTCGGGGGGGAGAACATTCAGTACTTC; CDR3: CASSFGGENIQYF
length: 17; D: TRBD2; J: TRBJ2-1; V: TRBV4-2; size: -; DNA: TGTGCCAGCAGCCAACCGACCGGGACTAGCGGTAACAATGAGCAGTTCTTC; CDR3: CASSQPTGTSGNNEQFF
length: 15; D: TRBD1; J: TRBJ1-2; V: TRBV11-1; size: -; DNA: TGTGCCAGCAGCTTCCGAACAGGGGTTGACTATGGCTACACCTTC; CDR3: CASSFRTGVDYGYTF
length: 13; D: -; J: TRBJ2-1; V: TRBV25-1; size: -; DNA: TGTGCCAGCAGTGAAGCAGGGTTCGGTGAGCAGTTCTTC; CDR3: CASSEAGFGEQFF
length: 15; D: -; J: TRBJ1-5; V: TRBV4-3; size: -; DNA: TGCGCCAGCAGCCAAGATCGCGGGGTGGGTCAGCCCCAGCATTTT; CDR3: CASSQDRGVGQPQHF
length: 15; D: -; J: TRBJ2-5; V: TRBV4-1; size: -; DNA: TGCGCCAGCAGCCAAGATCCCGCAGGGGCAGAGACCCAGTACTTC; CDR3: CASSQDPAGAETQYF
length: 14; D: -; J: TRBJ1-2; V: TRBV7-8; size: -; DNA: TGTGCCAGCAGCCAACATGAGCGGAATACAGGCTACACCTTC; CDR3: CASSQHERNTGYTF
length: 15; D: TRBD2; J: TRBJ2-3; V: TRBV5-5; size: -; DNA: TGTGCCAGCAGCCCAACCGGGACTACCACAGATACGCAGTATTTT; CDR3: CASSPTGTTTDTQYF
length: 13; D: -; J: TRBJ2-2; V: TRBV7-2; size: few; DNA: TGTGCCAGCAGCTCCCAGGGTTCCGGGGAGCTGTTTTTT; CDR3: CASSSQGSGELFF
length: 13; D: -; J: TRBJ2-3; V: TRBV28; size: -; DNA: TGTGCCAGCAGTTCTGGGACACCAGATACGCAGTATTTT; CDR3: CASSSGTPDTQYF